This TCR beta chain was recovered during a study of T cell responses to AZD1222 COVID-19 vaccine. General observations from the study: Donors, mostly white British, included more females; clonal diversity was possibly underestimated. Baseline seropositivity occurred in only a handful of AZD1222 recipients. Two AZD1222 administrations were followed by greater Spike-specific TCR breadth and depth.

This table comes from immunoSEQ multiplex PCR, and its TCRdb copy is limited to in-frame clones, with some not included. This sample has roughly 80,000 clones, with 90% to 95% found just once. CDR1 and CDR2 (germline): MNHEY, SMNVEV (reference sequence). The CDR3 totals 14 residues. The V and J ends lost 2 bases and 6 bases respectively, with 13 bases between them. As concerns this clone: Its target is not known.

The specimen comprised peripheral blood, sampled on day 0 of MenACWY control vaccination. The sequence derives from an adult in good health. This chain connects TRBV27 to TRBJ1-2; D ambiguous. Here the CDR3 reads CASSLRRDGDGYTF. The CDR3 DNA follows: TGTGCCAGCAGTTTACGGCGTGATGGGGATGGCTACACCTTC.